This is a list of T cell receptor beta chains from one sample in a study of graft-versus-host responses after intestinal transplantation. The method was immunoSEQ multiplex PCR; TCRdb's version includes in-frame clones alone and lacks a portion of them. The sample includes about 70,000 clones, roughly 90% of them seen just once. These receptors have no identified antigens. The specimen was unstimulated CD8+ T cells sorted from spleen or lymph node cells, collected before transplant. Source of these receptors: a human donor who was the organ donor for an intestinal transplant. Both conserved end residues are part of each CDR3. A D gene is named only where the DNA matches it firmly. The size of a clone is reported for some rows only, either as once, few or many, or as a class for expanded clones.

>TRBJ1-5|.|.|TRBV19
CASSIHGQSGNQPQHF
TGTGCCAGTAGTATCCACGGACAGTCTGGCAATCAGCCCCAGCATTTT
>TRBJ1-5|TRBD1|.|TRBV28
CASSPGAGGYSNQPQHF
TGTGCCAGCAGTCCTGGGGCAGGGGGCTATAGCAATCAGCCCCAGCATTTT
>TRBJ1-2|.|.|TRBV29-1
CSVEEEVGYTF
TGCAGCGTTGAAGAAGAGGTGGGCTACACCTTC
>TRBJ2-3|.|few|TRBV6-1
CASSEYSGGGAADTQYF
TGTGCCAGCAGTGAATATAGCGGTGGGGGGGCCGCAGATACGCAGTATTTT
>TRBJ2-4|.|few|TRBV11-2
CASSLGPFRSLAKNIQYF
TGTGCCAGCAGCTTAGGTCCGTTCAGGTCACTAGCCAAAAACATTCAGTACTTC
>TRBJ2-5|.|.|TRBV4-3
CASSQEGGEETQYF
TGCGCCAGCAGCCAAGAAGGCGGGGAAGAGACCCAGTACTTC
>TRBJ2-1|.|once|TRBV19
CASSIAQWGLAAKDEQFF
TGTGCCAGTAGTATTGCCCAATGGGGGCTAGCGGCGAAGGATGAGCAGTTCTTC
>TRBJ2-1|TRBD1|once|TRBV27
CASAIGTEPYNEQFF
TGTGCCAGCGCCATTGGGACAGAACCCTACAATGAGCAGTTCTTC
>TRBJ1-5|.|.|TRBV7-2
CASSLYGGEGNQPQHF
TGTGCCAGCAGCTTATATGGGGGGGAAGGCAATCAGCCCCAGCATTTT
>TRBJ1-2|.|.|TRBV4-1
CASSQDQGNYGYTF
TGCGCCAGCAGCCAAGATCAGGGAAACTATGGCTACACCTTC
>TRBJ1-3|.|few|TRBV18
CASSPHRVFTGNTIYF
TGTGCCAGCTCACCACACAGGGTATTTACTGGAAACACCATATATTTT
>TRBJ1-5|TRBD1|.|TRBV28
CASSLTRYRGQWGDSNQPQHF
TGTGCCAGCAGTTTGACCCGATACAGGGGGCAATGGGGAGATAGCAATCAGCCCCAGCATTTT
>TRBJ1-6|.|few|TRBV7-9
CASSLGTHTNSPLHF
TGTGCCAGCAGCTTAGGAACCCACACTAATTCACCCCTCCACTTT
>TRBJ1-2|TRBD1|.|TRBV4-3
CASSPQDGGGWWGDGYTF
TGCGCCAGCAGCCCCCAGGACGGAGGGGGCTGGTGGGGCGATGGCTACACCTTC
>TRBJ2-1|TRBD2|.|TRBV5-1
CASSRASGGLYNEQFF
TGCGCCAGCAGCAGGGCGAGCGGGGGGCTTTACAATGAGCAGTTCTTC
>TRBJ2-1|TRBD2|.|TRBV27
CASSPTLAGGAYNEQFF
TGTGCCAGCAGTCCGACCTTGGCGGGGGGAGCCTACAATGAGCAGTTCTTC
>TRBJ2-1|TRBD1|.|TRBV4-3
CASSQDIGTGYNEQFF
TGCGCCAGCAGCCAAGATATCGGGACAGGGTACAATGAGCAGTTCTTC
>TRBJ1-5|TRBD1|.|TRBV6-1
CASSDRGPHQPQHF
TGTGCCAGCAGTGACAGGGGGCCTCATCAGCCCCAGCATTTT
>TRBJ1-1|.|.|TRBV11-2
CASSPQVGLEAFF
TGTGCCAGCAGCCCGCAGGTGGGCCTCGAAGCTTTCTTT
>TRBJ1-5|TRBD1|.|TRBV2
CASSSRDRRDQPQHF
TGTGCCAGCAGTAGCCGGGACAGGCGAGATCAGCCCCAGCATTTT
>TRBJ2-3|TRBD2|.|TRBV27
CASSLAGGTDTQYF
TGTGCCAGCAGTTTAGCGGGGGGTACAGATACGCAGTATTTT
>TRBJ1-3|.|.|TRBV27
CASSLSQAGNTIYF
TGTGCCAGCAGTTTATCGCAGGCAGGAAACACCATATATTTT
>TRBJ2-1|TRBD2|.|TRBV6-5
CASTERGGDEQFF
TGTGCCAGCACTGAGCGGGGGGGCGATGAGCAGTTCTTC
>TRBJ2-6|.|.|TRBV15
CATSRARTATSGANVLTF
TGTGCCACCAGCAGAGCTAGGACAGCAACCTCTGGGGCCAACGTCCTGACTTTC
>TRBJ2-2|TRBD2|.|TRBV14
CASSQDIAGVPGTGELFF
TGTGCCAGCAGCCAAGATATAGCGGGGGTCCCGGGGACCGGGGAGCTGTTTTTT
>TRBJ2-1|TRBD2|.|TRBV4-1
CASQAGGLDNEQFF
TGCGCCAGCCAAGCGGGGGGGCTGGACAATGAGCAGTTCTTC
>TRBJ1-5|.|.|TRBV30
CAWSVSLRQPQHF
TGTGCCTGGAGTGTATCACTCCGTCAGCCCCAGCATTTT
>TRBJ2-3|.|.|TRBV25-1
CASSELRADTQYF
TGTGCCAGCAGTGAATTAAGAGCAGATACGCAGTATTTT
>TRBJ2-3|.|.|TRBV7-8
CASSWTRRGEADTQYF
TGTGCCAGCAGCTGGACCCGGCGGGGAGAAGCAGATACGCAGTATTTT
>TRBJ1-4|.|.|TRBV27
CASSSTRTATNEKLFF
TGTGCCAGCAGTAGCACACGGACTGCAACTAATGAAAAACTGTTTTTT
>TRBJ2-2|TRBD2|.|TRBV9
CASSVVGGGAGGELFF
TGTGCCAGCAGCGTCGTTGGCGGGGGGGCCGGCGGGGAGCTGTTTTTT
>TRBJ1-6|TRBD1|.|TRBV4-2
CASSQDLGTGNSPLHF
TGTGCCAGCAGCCAAGATTTAGGGACAGGTAATTCACCCCTCCACTTT
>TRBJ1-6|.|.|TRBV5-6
CASSLMAGESGSPLHF
TGTGCCAGCAGCTTGATGGCAGGGGAGAGTGGGTCACCCCTCCACTTT
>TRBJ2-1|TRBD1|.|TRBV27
CATDPGTVVYNEQFF
TGTGCCACGGACCCGGGGACAGTCGTATACAATGAGCAGTTCTTC
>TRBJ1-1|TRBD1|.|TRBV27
CASSTLTGTISEAFF
TGTGCCAGCAGTACCCTGACAGGGACGATTTCTGAAGCTTTCTTT
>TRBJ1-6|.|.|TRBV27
CASSLSRTVGSPLHF
TGTGCCAGCAGTTTATCCCGGACAGTAGGTTCACCCCTCCACTTT